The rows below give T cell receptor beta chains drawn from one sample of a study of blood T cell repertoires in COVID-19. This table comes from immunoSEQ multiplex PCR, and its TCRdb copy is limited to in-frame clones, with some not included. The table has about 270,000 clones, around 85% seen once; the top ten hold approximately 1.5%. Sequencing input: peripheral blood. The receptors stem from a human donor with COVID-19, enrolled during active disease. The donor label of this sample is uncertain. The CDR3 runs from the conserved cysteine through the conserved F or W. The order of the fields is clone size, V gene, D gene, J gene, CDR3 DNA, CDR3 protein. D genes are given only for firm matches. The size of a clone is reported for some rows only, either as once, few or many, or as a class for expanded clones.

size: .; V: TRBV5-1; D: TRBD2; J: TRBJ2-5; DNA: TGCGCCAGCAAGCTAGCGGGAGGTATAGAGACCCAGTACTTC; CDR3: CASKLAGGIETQYF
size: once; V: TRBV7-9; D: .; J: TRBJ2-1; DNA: TGTGCCAGCAGCTTATTCCGAGACAATGAGCAGTTCTTC; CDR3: CASSLFRDNEQFF
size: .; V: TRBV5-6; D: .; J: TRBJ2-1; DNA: TGTGCCAGCAGAGACGAGCGCTCCTACAATGAGCAGTTCTTC; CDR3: CASRDERSYNEQFF
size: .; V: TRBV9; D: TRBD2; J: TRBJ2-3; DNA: TGTGCCAGCAGCGATGAGCGGGAGGGCCTCATGGATACGCAGTATTTT; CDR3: CASSDEREGLMDTQYF
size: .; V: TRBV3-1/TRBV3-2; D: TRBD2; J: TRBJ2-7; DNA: TGTGCCAGCAGCCAAGAGACTAGCGGACTATCCTCCTACGAGCAGTACTTC; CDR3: CASSQETSGLSSYEQYF
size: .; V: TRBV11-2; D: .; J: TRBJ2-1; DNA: TGTGCCAGCTCCCGGGGGGCCCCAGAGTTGGAGCAGTTCTTC; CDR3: CASSRGAPELEQFF
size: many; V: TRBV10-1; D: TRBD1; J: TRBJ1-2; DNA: TGCGCCAGCTCGGACAGGGGGTATAACTATGGCTACACCTTC; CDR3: CASSDRGYNYGYTF
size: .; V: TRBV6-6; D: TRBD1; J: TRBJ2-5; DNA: TGTGCCAGCAGCCAGACGAACAGGGGTGAAGTGTACTTC; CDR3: CASSQTNRGEVYF
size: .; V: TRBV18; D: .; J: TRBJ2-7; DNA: TGTGCCAGCTCACCCCGGGATCTCTTCTCCTACGAGCAGTACTTC; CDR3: CASSPRDLFSYEQYF
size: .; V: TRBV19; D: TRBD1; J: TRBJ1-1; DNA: TGTGCCAGTAGCGAGGGACAGGGGGCTGGTGCTTTCTTT; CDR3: CASSEGQGAGAFF
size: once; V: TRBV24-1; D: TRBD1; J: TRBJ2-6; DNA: TGTGCCACCAGTGAAACGACAGGGCGATCTGGGGCCAACGTCCTGACTTTC; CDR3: CATSETTGRSGANVLTF
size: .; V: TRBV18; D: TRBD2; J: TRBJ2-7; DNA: TGTGCCAGCTCACGATCGGGGGGATCCTACGAGCAGTACTTC; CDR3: CASSRSGGSYEQYF
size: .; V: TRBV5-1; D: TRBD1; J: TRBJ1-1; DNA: TGCGCCAGCAGCTGGGGGGACAGGGGTGGAGGCACTGAAGCTTTCTTT; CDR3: CASSWGDRGGGTEAFF
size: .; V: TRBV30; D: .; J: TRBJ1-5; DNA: TGTGCCTGGAGTGCTAGGACATTTTATAGCAATCAGCCCCAGCATTTT; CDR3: CAWSARTFYSNQPQHF